The 5 T cell receptor beta chains given below trace back to one sample, sequenced in a study of PD-L1 blockade in urothelial cancer. Time point reported: peripheral blood 6 weeks after treatment start. Assay: immunoSEQ multiplex PCR; the TCRdb copy retains only in-frame clones and omits some. The table lists 120,000 or so clones, about 82% of them singletons. The sequenced sample was PBMCs, obtained around atezolizumab (anti-PD-L1) treatment. These TCRs come from a man aged 50-60 years with urothelial cancer.

V usage is TRBV28 and J usage is TRBJ1-5, with D tentatively TRBD1 (6 bases). V lost 10 bases to trimming and J lost 3 bases, with 19 bases between them. This CDR3 contains 15 residues. Germline V gives CDR1 MDHEN, CDR2 SYDVKM. Written as DNA, the CDR3 is TGTGCCACCCTTGGGGAGGGGGGCCACAATCAGCCCCAGCATTTT. As protein: CATLGEGGHNQPQHF.

The rearrangement links TRBV6-6 to TRBJ1-5; TRBD1 might be the D (5 bases). Germline CDR1 and CDR2: MNHNY and SVGAGI (reference sequence). This CDR3 contains 14 residues. The V and J ends lost 2 bases and 3 bases respectively, with 8 bases between them. The CDR3 reads CASSYGRDNQPQHF. DNA for the CDR3: TGTGCCAGCAGTTACGGCAGGGACAATCAGCCCCAGCATTTT.

This clone has a single count. The chain employs TRBV30 and TRBJ2-3, with 10 bases matching TRBD2. This CDR3 has 17 amino acids. J gave up 3 bases and V 0 bases, and 9 bases lay outside the gene matches. CDR1 and CDR2 (germline): GTSNPN, SVGIG (reference sequence). The CDR3 nucleotides are TGTGCCTGGAGTGTACGAGCGGGAGGGCCTACGACAGATACGCAGTATTTT. Encoded protein: CAWSVRAGGPTTDTQYF.

The J gene is TRBJ2-2, the V gene TRBV28; 10 positions agree with TRBD2. Germline V gives CDR1 MDHEN, CDR2 SYDVKM. The CDR3 is made up of 15 amino acids. V shed 5 bases and J 5 bases; nucleotides not matched to a gene: 5. CDR3: CASSLTSGFTGELFF. The CDR3 DNA is TGTGCCAGCAGTCTGACTAGCGGGTTTACCGGGGAGCTGTTTTTT.

The gene calls are TRBV7-9 and TRBJ2-5; maybe TRBD2 (5 bases). The V gene lost 3 bases and the J gene lost 3 bases, with 8 bases spanning the gap. CDR1 SEHNR and CDR2 FQNEAQ come from the germline V gene (reference sequence). This CDR3 has 13 residues. The CDR3: CASSLDWEETQYF. CDR3 DNA: TGTGCCAGCAGCTTGGACTGGGAAGAGACCCAGTACTTC.